The T cell receptor (beta chain) under discussion was sequenced for a study of spatial heterogeneity in lung cancer. The time point here: sample taken at primary tumor resection. Whole RNA came from tumor, nontumor lung or frozen PBMC and was sequenced without being sorted. TCRdb independently ran MiXCR on the 5' RACE reads; one entry per CDR3 protein. The sample consists of some 4,100 distinct CDR3 sequences, approximately 20% of them appearing once. Germline lookup yields CDR1 SGDLS and CDR2 YYNGEE. The J segment lost 5 bases and the V segment lost 0 bases, leaving 6 bases of the junction unmatched. This CDR3 region has 17 residues.

The chain carries TRBV9 and TRBJ2-2, with TRBD2 matching over 11 bases. The sequencing used PBMCs, collected at surgery. The clonotype originates from a male donor with early-stage non-small cell lung cancer. This CDR3 is CASSVVAGGPGTGELFF. In DNA form, the CDR3 reads TGTGCCAGCAGCGTAGTAGCGGGGGGGCCCGGGACCGGGGAGCTGTTTTTT.